The 2 T cell receptor beta chains reported below all come from one sample, sequenced in a study of blood T cell repertoires in COVID-19. The method was immunoSEQ multiplex PCR; TCRdb's version includes in-frame clones alone and lacks a portion of them. The sample consists of about 280,000 clones, 75% to 90% of them appearing once. Sequenced: peripheral blood. These receptors were collected from a woman in her seventies with COVID-19, enrolled during active disease.

CDR3 amino acids: CATSATGISDGYTF. In DNA form, the CDR3 reads TGTGCCACCAGTGCTACAGGGATATCAGACGGCTACACCTTC. The genes are TRBV24-1 and TRBJ1-2, with D possibly matching TRBD1 (6 bases). Trimming took off 5 bases at V and 8 bases at J, with 17 bases between the two ends. Looked up from germline, CDR1 is KGHDR and CDR2 is SFDVKD. The CDR3 has 14 amino acids.

This chain joins TRBV18 and TRBJ2-7, with a tentative D call TRBD1 (6 bases). V was shortened by 3 bases and J by 3 bases, with 15 bases between the two germline ends. The CDR3 runs to 15 residues. From germline, CDR1 is KGHSH and CDR2 LQKENI. The CDR3 bases are TGTGCCAGCTCACCCGCCGGGACAAATCTCTACGAGCAGTACTTC. Amino acid sequence: CASSPAGTNLYEQYF.